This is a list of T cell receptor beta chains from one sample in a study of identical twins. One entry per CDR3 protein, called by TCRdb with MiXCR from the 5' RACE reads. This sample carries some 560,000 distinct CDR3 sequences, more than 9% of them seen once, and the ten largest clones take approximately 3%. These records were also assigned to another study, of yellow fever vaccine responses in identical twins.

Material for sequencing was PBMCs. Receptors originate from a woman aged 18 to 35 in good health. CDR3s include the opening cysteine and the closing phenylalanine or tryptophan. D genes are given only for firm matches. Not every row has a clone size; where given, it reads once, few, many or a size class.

TGCAGCGTTTTAAAAAGAGGGACAGGGTGGACTGAAGCTTTCTTT,CSVLKRGTGWTEAFF,15,TRBJ1-1,TRBD1,TRBV29-1,few
TGCAGTGCTAGAGATCACCAACTAGAGGACAATGAGCAGTTCTTC,CSARDHQLEDNEQFF,15,TRBJ2-1,-,TRBV20-1,many
TGTGCCAGCTCACAGACAGGGGACCTCTACAATGAGCAGTTCTTC,CASSQTGDLYNEQFF,15,TRBJ2-1,TRBD1,TRBV18,-
TGTGCCAGTACAAAGGATCGGCAGTATTTT,CASTKDRQYF,10,TRBJ2-3,-,TRBV25-1,few
TGTGCCAGCAGGCCCGAAAAGGCAGCGGGAGAGGCCAAAAACATTCAGTACTTC,CASRPEKAAGEAKNIQYF,18,TRBJ2-4,TRBD2,TRBV2,-
TGTGCCAGCAGGCGGGGAGATTTAAACACCGGGGAGCTGTTTTTT,CASRRGDLNTGELFF,15,TRBJ2-2,-,TRBV2,many
TGCAGTGCTAGACCTCCGGGACTTAGTTACGAGCAGTACTTC,CSARPPGLSYEQYF,14,TRBJ2-7,-,TRBV20-1,-
TGTGCCATCTCCCTCCGGGGGGGCCGGGAGACCCAGTACTTC,CAISLRGGRETQYF,14,TRBJ2-5,TRBD2,TRBV2,-
TGCGCCAGCAGCCAAGACACCAGGGACTTTAGCTCCTACAATGAGCAGTTCTTC,CASSQDTRDFSSYNEQFF,18,TRBJ2-1,-,TRBV4-1,few
TGCAGTGCTAGAGACAGGAGCGGACTTCTATCCTACAATGAGCAGTTCTTC,CSARDRSGLLSYNEQFF,17,TRBJ2-1,-,TRBV20-1,few
TGTGCCAGCAGCTTAGCGAGGGTCCTAGGACTAGCGGGAGACCCCTTCGAGCAGTACTTC,CASSLARVLGLAGDPFEQYF,20,TRBJ2-7,TRBD2,TRBV7-2,many
TGCAGTGCCCCAAGGGGGCTACAGGGGAACACTGAAGCTTTCTTT,CSAPRGLQGNTEAFF,15,TRBJ1-1,TRBD1,TRBV20-1,many
TGTGCCAGCAGCTTGGACAGGGTTGGCTACACCTTC,CASSLDRVGYTF,12,TRBJ1-2,TRBD1,TRBV7-2,many
TGCGCCAGCAGCCTAGGACAGGCCAAAAACATTCAGTACTTC,CASSLGQAKNIQYF,14,TRBJ2-4,-,TRBV5-1,many
TGCAGTGCTAATCCGGGGCCCTCTAGCACAGATACGCAGTATTTT,CSANPGPSSTDTQYF,15,TRBJ2-3,-,TRBV20-1,few
TGCGCCAGCAGCCAAGATCCGCCAGCGGGAGGGCCCGGAATCCACGAGCAGTACTTC,CASSQDPPAGGPGIHEQYF,19,TRBJ2-7,TRBD2,TRBV4-3,few
TGTGCCAGCAGCCCTGGGACTAGCGGGAGTTACGAGCAGTACTTC,CASSPGTSGSYEQYF,15,TRBJ2-7,TRBD2,TRBV12-3/TRBV12-4,many
TGTGCCAGCAGTTTAACTAAGTCGGCAGATACGCAGTATTTT,CASSLTKSADTQYF,14,TRBJ2-3,-,TRBV12-3/TRBV12-4,few
TGTGCCAGCAGCCCGGTGTCCAGATACAATGAGCAGTTCTTC,CASSPVSRYNEQFF,14,TRBJ2-1,-,TRBV14,few
TGCAGCGTTGTCGGGGCATACAGGGGGGGGACTGAAGCTTTCTTT,CSVVGAYRGGTEAFF,15,TRBJ1-1,TRBD1,TRBV29-1,few
TGTGCCAGCAGGATCCGGGGACAGTCCTATAGCAATCAGCCCCAGCATTTT,CASRIRGQSYSNQPQHF,17,TRBJ1-5,TRBD1,TRBV28,many
TGTGCCTGGAAGGTATTAGCGGGAGGCGAGCAGTTCTTC,CAWKVLAGGEQFF,13,TRBJ2-1,TRBD2,TRBV30,-
TGTGCCAGCAGTCCCCACATCCTGAACACTGAAGCTTTCTTT,CASSPHILNTEAFF,14,TRBJ1-1,-,TRBV3-1,few
TGTGCCACCAGCATGACCCGAAGGGGCAATCAGCCCCAGCATTTT,CATSMTRRGNQPQHF,15,TRBJ1-5,-,TRBV15,many
TGTGCCAGCAGCGAAGGTACAGGGAGTGAGCAGTTCTTC,CASSEGTGSEQFF,13,TRBJ2-1,-,TRBV7-8,-
TGTGCCAGCAGTGAGCGGACTCTCCCGAACTACGAGCAGTACTTC,CASSERTLPNYEQYF,15,TRBJ2-7,-,TRBV6-1,-
TGTGCCAGCAGACAAGGGAGTTTTGGGGCCAACGTCCTGACTTTC,CASRQGSFGANVLTF,15,TRBJ2-6,-,TRBV6-1,few
TGTGCCAGCAGTTTCTCCGGACAGGGGGCCTACGAGCAGTACTTC,CASSFSGQGAYEQYF,15,TRBJ2-7,TRBD1,TRBV28,-
TGTGCCAGCTCACCCCTACCCGCAGGGGATAACGAGCAGTACTTC,CASSPLPAGDNEQYF,15,TRBJ2-7,-,TRBV18,-
TGCAGTGCTACCGGGGAGCGGAGGCAAAGCTCCTACGAGCAGTACTTC,CSATGERRQSSYEQYF,16,TRBJ2-7,-,TRBV20-1,few
TGTGCCATCAGTGAGGGTTATCGGGACGACACTGAAGCTTTCTTT,CAISEGYRDDTEAFF,15,TRBJ1-1,-,TRBV10-3,many
TGTGCCAGCAGCCCGGGACTTAGTTTAAGCGATCAGCCCCAGCATTTT,CASSPGLSLSDQPQHF,16,TRBJ1-5,-,TRBV3-1,-
TGTGCCAGCAGCTTAACAAGGGAGTACAATGAGCAGTTCTTC,CASSLTREYNEQFF,14,TRBJ2-1,-,TRBV7-3,few
TGTGCCAGCGGACCGGGACACCAAGAGACCCAGTACTTC,CASGPGHQETQYF,13,TRBJ2-5,-,TRBV25-1,-
TGTGCCAGCAGTTACTTTAAGCAGGGAAAAGAAAAACTGTTTTTT,CASSYFKQGKEKLFF,15,TRBJ1-4,-,TRBV6-5,many